The sequence of this TCR beta chain was determined in a study of blood T cell repertoires in COVID-19. Study-level background: Samples representing acute and convalescent COVID-19 were sourced from the United States, Italy and Spain. Sample material is recorded as cDNA or gDNA derived from T cells, B-cell-depleted T cells, or PBMCs.

This clone was detected only once. As handled by the study authors: Quantification of nucleated cells was approximated via reference gene primer amplification. Profiled with immunoSEQ multiplex PCR; TCRdb holds only in-frame clones, not every one. The DNA was the basis for D and trimming; V, J and clone size are from that table. The data hold roughly 100,000 clones, with nearly 90% observed a single time. Trimming took 6 bases from V and 3 from J, leaving 22 bases between them. The CDR3 is made up of 17 amino acids. Germline CDR1 ENHRY, CDR2 SYGVKD. The clonotype comes from a man in his fifties in a cohort sampled during active COVID-19. This sequence joins TRBV10-3 and TRBJ2-3, with D possibly matching TRBD1 (8 bases). The sequenced material came from peripheral blood. The DNA for the CDR3 is TGTGCCATCAGACAGGGGGTCGGCGGGGGAGAGACAGATACGCAGTATTTT. As protein: CAIRQGVGGGETDTQYF.